The clone carrying this T cell receptor (beta chain) showed up many times. What it binds is not known. This sample was taken from a study of T-cell reconstitution after alpha-beta-depleted transplantation in children. Preparation of the TCRbeta library involved a method that used unique molecular identifiers. A single record per CDR3 protein comes from TCRdb applying MiXCR to the PCR reads. The table records over 150,000 distinct CDR3 sequences, more than 9.5% of them present only once. Study observations and caveats: Day-60 TCRbeta diversity that was high in some patients was derived from surviving recipient T cells and thymic progenitors. Reports say that about two months after transplant, the alpha-beta T cells came out of several hundred graft clones that had expanded. T-cell counts and diversity were attributed mostly to newly produced T cells one year after transplant.

From germline, CDR1 is MGHRA and CDR2 YSYEKL. V lost 4 bases, J lost 6 bases, and 13 bases stayed unmatched. The CDR3 sequence is 18 residues long. The sequence was obtained from a boy younger than 10 with acute myeloid leukemia, due to receive a stem cell transplant. The sample was PBMCs, taken before TCRalphabeta/CD19-depleted stem cell transplant. The J gene is TRBJ1-6, the V gene TRBV4-1; 9 bases align to TRBD1. The chain's CDR3 is CASSLPVKDRGTNSPLHF. Written as DNA, the CDR3 is TGCGCCAGCAGCCTACCGGTTAAGGACAGGGGTACTAATTCACCCCTCCACTTT.